This record covers a single TCR beta chain. The target antigen is unknown. This entry belongs to a study of OX40 agonist ivuxolimab in advanced cancers. Study context: Enrollees could have had prior anti-PD-1, anti-PD-L1 or anti-CTLA-4 therapy, which 35% to 40% had received.

Study-level findings and limits: Nonresponders, in some cases, also had low normalized T-cell clonal expansion.

Sequenced by immunoSEQ multiplex PCR; TCRdb stores in-frame clones only, minus some. The sample lists about 40,000 clones, about 91% seen once, with around a quarter in the top ten. The CDR3 has 15 amino acids. Germline V gives CDR1 SEHNR, CDR2 FQNEAQ (reference sequence). Trimming took 2 bases from V and 4 from J; bases not matched to a gene: 6. This rearrangement joins TRBV7-9 to TRBJ2-7; 9 bases map to TRBD1. Sequencing was performed on CD4+ or CD8+ T cells sorted from blood, taken in a trial of the OX40 agonist ivuxolimab. The clonotype comes from an adult with an advanced solid tumor such as melanoma, head and neck, liver or kidney cancer. The CDR3: CASSLIGTGRYEQYF. In nucleotides, the CDR3 is TGTGCCAGCAGCTTAATTGGGACAGGGAGGTACGAGCAGTACTTC.